This T cell receptor (beta chain) emerged from a study of cytomegalovirus exposure and HLA in healthy donors. Whole-study results and caveats: Among the CMV-associated chains, three were confirmed in vitro as specific for CMV antigens. An analysis that was carried out later associated about 17,000 TCR beta sequences with HLA alleles at 0.05 false discovery rate. The authors later found HLA-associated TCR beta chains more clonally expanded than equally common others. Sequencing depth across donors, presence/absence analyses assumed, was roughly uniform.

V gave up 4 bases and J gave up 4 bases; unmatched junction bases: 9. The CDR3 totals 15 residues. Looked up from germline, CDR1 is SGHDN and CDR2 is FVKESK. About this clone itself: Antigen specificity is unknown.

It was with 60 Vbeta and 13 Jbeta primers that the PCR ran. The repertoire was sequenced with immunoSEQ multiplex PCR; TCRdb's copy has only in-frame clones and lacks some. The repertoire holds about 21,000 clones, around 77% seen once, with 7% to 8% in the top ten. The receptor was isolated from a man aged 60-69 years in good health and CMV-seronegative. The genes are TRBV14 and TRBJ2-7, with TRBD2 matching 8 bases. The sample taken for sequencing was PBMCs. The CDR3 nucleotides are TGTGCCAGCAGCCCCCGGGGGGGTCCTCGGTACGAGCAGTACTTC. This encodes CASSPRGGPRYEQYF.